These 4 T cell receptor beta chains originate from one sample sequenced in a study of control samples from healthy donors and cancer patients. Sequenced by immunoSEQ multiplex PCR; TCRdb stores in-frame clones only, minus some. There are more than 70,000 clones in the sample; over 90% occur only once, and roughly 3% lies in the top ten. The material sequenced was blood. The receptors originated from a woman aged 25 to 39 in good health.

This chain joins TRBV7-6 and TRBJ1-6, with D tentatively TRBD1 (5 bases). The CDR3 consists of 16 residues. With 2 bases removed from V and 7 bases from J, the gap between germline ends came to 15 bases. CDR1 is SGHVS, CDR2 FNYEAQ, per germline. The CDR3: CASSLTDSTINSPLHF. Written as DNA, the CDR3 is TGTGCCAGCAGCTTAACTGACAGCACGATCAATTCACCCCTCCACTTT.

DNA of the CDR3: TGTGCCTGGGCAGGGCCAGATACGCAGTATTTT. This sequence encodes CAWAGPDTQYF. The genes are TRBV30 and TRBJ2-3, with a tentative D call TRBD1 (5 bases). CDR1 is GTSNPN, CDR2 SVGIG, per germline (reference sequence). CDR3 length equals 11 residues. V lost 5 bases and J lost 4, with 7 bases in between.

The V call is TRBV6-5, the J call TRBJ1-2; possibly TRBD1 for D (5 bases). Germline V gene sequence: CDR1 MNHEY, CDR2 SVGAGI. V lost 7 bases to trimming and J lost 2 bases, with 14 bases between them. The CDR3 consists of 14 residues. The CDR3 DNA reads as TGTGCCAGCAACGATGCTGGGGCCAACTATGGCTACACCTTC. Translating it yields CASNDAGANYGYTF.

This clone occurred once. The chain carries TRBV5-5 and TRBJ1-1, with D uncertain. Between the trimmed V and J ends, which lost 0 bases and 5 bases, there was a span of 8 bases. There are 13 residues in the CDR3. The germline gives CDR1 SGHKS, CDR2 YYEKEE (reference sequence). CDR3 region: CASSLGPSTEAFF. CDR3 sequence (DNA): TGTGCCAGCAGCTTGGGACCGTCTACTGAAGCTTTCTTT.